This paragraph reports one T cell receptor beta chain. Antigen specificity is unknown. Measured with immunoSEQ multiplex PCR; TCRdb has only the in-frame clones, and not every one. In the table there are roughly 270,000 clones, 70% to 90% of which are singletons. The entry originates in a study of cytomegalovirus exposure and HLA in healthy donors. General study findings and limits: A few of the chains that were CMV-associated were confirmed in vitro to be specific for CMV antigens.

The sequence derives from a woman aged 18 to 35 in good health and CMV-seronegative. Sequenced material: PBMCs.

The CDR3 here is CASSLLAGELNEQFF. The CDR3 DNA sequence: TGCGCCAGCAGCTTACTAGCGGGAGAGTTAAATGAGCAGTTCTTC. The chain employs TRBV5-1 and TRBJ2-1; 11 bases match TRBD2. CDR3 length: 15 amino acids. J gave up 7 bases and V 2 bases, and 5 bases lay outside the gene matches. Per the germline V gene, CDR1 is SGHRS and CDR2 is YFSETQ.